This TCR beta chain stems from a study of a mutant IDH1 vaccine in newly diagnosed glioma. The overall study: In some groups vaccination began 4-6 weeks post-radiotherapy; others received it with temozolomide. Treated patients were around 60% male, about 38% female, mean age about 43 years. It was radiotherapy, temozolomide, or both that patients received previously, with most receiving both.

On this clone: Its antigen is currently unknown.

As for time point: week 35, safety follow-up. Every vaccine dose comprised 300 ug of mutant IDH1 20-mer peptide plus topical imiquimod. Vaccinations, eight in total, occurred in weeks 1, 3, 5, 7, 11, 15, 19, 23. Only in-frame clones appear in the TCRdb table, and some are missing; sequencing was by immunoSEQ multiplex PCR. The sample yields 35,000 to 55,000 clones, around 81% seen once. From germline, CDR1 is SGHRS and CDR2 YFSETQ. Trimming took off 0 bases at V and 5 bases at J, with 6 bases between the two ends. The CDR3 has 13 amino acids. This specimen consisted of PBMCs, obtained from a glioma patient whose treatment included an IDH1 peptide vaccine. This receptor was obtained from a woman between 40 and 55 years old with glioma. Some clones in this sample may be carry-over from other donors' samples. The V call is TRBV5-1, the J call TRBJ2-1; D gene ambiguous. DNA of the CDR3: TGCGCCAGCAGCTTGGCCATAAACAATGAGCAGTTCTTC. It translates to CASSLAINNEQFF.